This entry features one TCR beta chain sequence. This table comes from immunoSEQ multiplex PCR, and its TCRdb copy is limited to in-frame clones, with some not included. The sample records 45,000 to 55,000 clones, just over 85% being singletons. The sample originates from a study of blood T cell repertoires in COVID-19. About the research overall: From the United States, Italy and Spain came samples of acute and convalescent COVID-19. Sources were T cells, B-cell-depleted T cells, or PBMCs; the material itself was cDNA or gDNA.

The CDR3 has 15 amino acids. Per germline, CDR1 SGHDT and CDR2 YYEEEE. Trimming took 0 bases from V and 1 from J, leaving 10 bases between them. The chain is built from TRBV5-6 and TRBJ2-5; D not resolved. The sequenced material came from peripheral blood. This receptor was identified in a human donor in a cohort sampled during active COVID-19. CDR3 loop: CASSLEHPFQETQYF. The CDR3, as DNA: TGTGCCAGCAGCTTGGAGCACCCCTTCCAAGAGACCCAGTACTTC.